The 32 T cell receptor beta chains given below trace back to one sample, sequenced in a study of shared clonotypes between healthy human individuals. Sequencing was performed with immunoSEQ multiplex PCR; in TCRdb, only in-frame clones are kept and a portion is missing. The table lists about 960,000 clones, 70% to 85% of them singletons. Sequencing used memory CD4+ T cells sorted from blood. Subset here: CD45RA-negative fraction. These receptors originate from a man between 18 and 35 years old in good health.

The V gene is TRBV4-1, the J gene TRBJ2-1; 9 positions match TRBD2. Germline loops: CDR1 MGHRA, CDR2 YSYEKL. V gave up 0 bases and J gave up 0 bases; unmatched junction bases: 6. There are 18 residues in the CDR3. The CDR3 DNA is TGCGCCAGCAGCCAAGATGCTAGCGGGGCGAGCTCCTACAATGAGCAGTTCTTC. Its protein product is CASSQDASGASSYNEQFF.

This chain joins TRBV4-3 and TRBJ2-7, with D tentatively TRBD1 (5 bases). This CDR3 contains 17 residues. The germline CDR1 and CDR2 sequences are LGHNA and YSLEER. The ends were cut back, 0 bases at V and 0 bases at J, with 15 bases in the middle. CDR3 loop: CASSQDHWGKSSYEQYF. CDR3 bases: TGCGCCAGCAGCCAAGATCATTGGGGCAAAAGCTCCTACGAGCAGTACTTC.

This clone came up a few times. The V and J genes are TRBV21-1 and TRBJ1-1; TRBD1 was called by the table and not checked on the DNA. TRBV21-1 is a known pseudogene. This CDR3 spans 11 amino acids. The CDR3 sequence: CASRAGGEAFF. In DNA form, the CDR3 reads TGTGCCAGCAGGGCAGGGGGTGAAGCTTTCTTT.

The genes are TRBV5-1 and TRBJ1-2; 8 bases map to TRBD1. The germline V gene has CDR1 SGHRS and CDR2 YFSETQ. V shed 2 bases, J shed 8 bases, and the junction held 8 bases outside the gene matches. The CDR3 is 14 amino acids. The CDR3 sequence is CASSLLTGVGGYTF. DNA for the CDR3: TGCGCCAGCAGCTTATTGACAGGGGTGGGCGGCTACACCTTC.

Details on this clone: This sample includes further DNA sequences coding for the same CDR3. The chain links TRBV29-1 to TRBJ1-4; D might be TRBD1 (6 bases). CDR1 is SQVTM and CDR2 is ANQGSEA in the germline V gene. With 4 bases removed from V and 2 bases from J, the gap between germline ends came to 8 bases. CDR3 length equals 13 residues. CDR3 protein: CSVVDRTNEKLFF. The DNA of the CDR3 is TGCAGCGTTGTTGACAGGACTAATGAAAAACTGTTTTTT.

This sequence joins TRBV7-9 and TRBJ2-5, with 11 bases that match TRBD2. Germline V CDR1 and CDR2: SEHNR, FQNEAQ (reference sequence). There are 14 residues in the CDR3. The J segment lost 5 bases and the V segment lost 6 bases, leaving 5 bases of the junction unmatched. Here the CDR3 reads CASSWTSGWETQYF. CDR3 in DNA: TGTGCCAGCAGTTGGACTAGCGGGTGGGAGACCCAGTACTTC.

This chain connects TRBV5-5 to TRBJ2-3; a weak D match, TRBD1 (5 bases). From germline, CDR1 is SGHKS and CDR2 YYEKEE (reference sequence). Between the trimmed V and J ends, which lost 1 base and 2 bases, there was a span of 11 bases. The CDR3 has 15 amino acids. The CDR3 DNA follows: TGTGCCAGCAGCTTGCAAAGGGGTTACACAGATACGCAGTATTTT. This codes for CASSLQRGYTDTQYF.

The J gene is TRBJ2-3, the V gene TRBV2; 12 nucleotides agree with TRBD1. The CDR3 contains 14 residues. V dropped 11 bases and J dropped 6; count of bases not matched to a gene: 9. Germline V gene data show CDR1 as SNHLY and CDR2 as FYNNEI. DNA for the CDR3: TGTGCCGGTACCCGGGACAGGGGGCCGGATACGCAGTATTTT. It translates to CAGTRDRGPDTQYF. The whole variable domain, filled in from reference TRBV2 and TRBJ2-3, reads EPEVTQTPSHQVTQMGQEVILRCVPISNHLYFYWYRQILGQKVEFLVSFYNNEISEKSEIFDDQFSVERPDGSNFTLKIRSTKLEDSAMYFCAGTRDRGPDTQYFGPGTRLTVL.

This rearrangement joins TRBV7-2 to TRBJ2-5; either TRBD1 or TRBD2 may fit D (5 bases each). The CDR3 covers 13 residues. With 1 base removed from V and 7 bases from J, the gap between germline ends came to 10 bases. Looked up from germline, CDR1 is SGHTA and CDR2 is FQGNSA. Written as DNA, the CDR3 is TGTGCCAGCAGCTTAGGGGACGCTCGGACCCAGTACTTC. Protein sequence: CASSLGDARTQYF.

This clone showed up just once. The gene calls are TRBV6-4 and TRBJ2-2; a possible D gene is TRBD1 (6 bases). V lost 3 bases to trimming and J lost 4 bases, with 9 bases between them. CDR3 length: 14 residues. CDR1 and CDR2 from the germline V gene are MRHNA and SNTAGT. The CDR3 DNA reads TGTGCCAGCAGTGAGACAGGATTCACCGGGGAGCTGTTTTTT. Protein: CASSETGFTGELFF.

CDR3 in amino acids: CASSIRVLGRETQYF. The CDR3 DNA sequence: TGTGCCAGCAGTATCAGGGTGTTAGGACGAGAGACCCAGTACTTC. The chain recombines TRBV6-1 with TRBJ2-5; D might be TRBD1 (5 bases). The CDR3 has 15 residues. Germline-derived CDR1 and CDR2 are MNHNS and SASEGT. Trimming stripped 5 bases from V and 4 bases from J, with 17 bases between.

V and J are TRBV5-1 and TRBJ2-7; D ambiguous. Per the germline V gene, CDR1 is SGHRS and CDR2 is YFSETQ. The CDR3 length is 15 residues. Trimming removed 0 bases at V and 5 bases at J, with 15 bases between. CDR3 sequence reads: CASSLGPGGVDEQYF. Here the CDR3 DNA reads TGCGCCAGCAGCTTGGGGCCGGGCGGCGTGGACGAGCAGTACTTC.

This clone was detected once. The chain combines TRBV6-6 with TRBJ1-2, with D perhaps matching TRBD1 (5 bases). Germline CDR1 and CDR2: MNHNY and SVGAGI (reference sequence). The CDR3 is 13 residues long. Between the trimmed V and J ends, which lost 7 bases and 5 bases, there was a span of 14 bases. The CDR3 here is CASNGIGEYGYTF. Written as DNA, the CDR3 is TGTGCCAGCAACGGGATAGGGGAATATGGCTACACCTTC.

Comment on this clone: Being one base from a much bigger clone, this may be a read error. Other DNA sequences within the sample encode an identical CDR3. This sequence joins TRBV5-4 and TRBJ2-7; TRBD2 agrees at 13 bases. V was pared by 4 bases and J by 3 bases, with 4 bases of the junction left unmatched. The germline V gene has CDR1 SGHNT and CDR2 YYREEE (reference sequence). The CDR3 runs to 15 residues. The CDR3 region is CASSPGLAGVYEQYF. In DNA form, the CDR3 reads TGTGCCAGCAGCCCAGGACTAGCGGGAGTCTACGAGCAGTACTTC.

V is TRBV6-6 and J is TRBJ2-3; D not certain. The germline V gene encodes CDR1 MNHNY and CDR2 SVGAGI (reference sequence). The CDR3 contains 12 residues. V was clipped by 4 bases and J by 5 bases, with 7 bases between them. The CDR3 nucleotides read TGTGCCAGCAGTTTCTGGGGAGATACGCAGTATTTT. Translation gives CASSFWGDTQYF.

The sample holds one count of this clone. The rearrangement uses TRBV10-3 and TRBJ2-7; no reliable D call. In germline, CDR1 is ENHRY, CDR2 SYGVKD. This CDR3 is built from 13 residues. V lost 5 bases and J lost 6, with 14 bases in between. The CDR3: CAISPDAIGEQYF. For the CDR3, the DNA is TGTGCCATCAGTCCGGACGCCATCGGCGAGCAGTACTTC.

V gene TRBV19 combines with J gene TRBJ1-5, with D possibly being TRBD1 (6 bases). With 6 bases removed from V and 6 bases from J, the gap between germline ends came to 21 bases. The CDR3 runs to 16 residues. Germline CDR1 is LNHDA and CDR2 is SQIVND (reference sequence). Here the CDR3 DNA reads TGTGCCAGTAGACAGGGTACGGTCGGTTGGAGTCAGCCCCAGCATTTT. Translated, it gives CASRQGTVGWSQPQHF.

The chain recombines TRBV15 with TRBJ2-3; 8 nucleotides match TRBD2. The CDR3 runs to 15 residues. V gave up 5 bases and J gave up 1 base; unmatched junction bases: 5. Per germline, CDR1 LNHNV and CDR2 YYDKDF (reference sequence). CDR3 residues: CATSEAGARTDTQYF. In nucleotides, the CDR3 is TGTGCCACCAGCGAAGCGGGAGCGCGCACAGATACGCAGTATTTT.

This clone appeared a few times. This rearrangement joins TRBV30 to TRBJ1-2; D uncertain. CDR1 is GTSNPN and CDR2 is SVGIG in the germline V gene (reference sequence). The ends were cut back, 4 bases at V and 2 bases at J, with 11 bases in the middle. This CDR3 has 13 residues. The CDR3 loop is CAWTPNQNYGYTF. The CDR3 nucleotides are TGTGCCTGGACCCCCAATCAGAACTATGGCTACACCTTC. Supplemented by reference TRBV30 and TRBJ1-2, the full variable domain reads SQTIHQWPATLVQPVGSPLSLECTVEGTSNPNLYWYRQAAGRGLQLLFYSVGIGQISSEVPQNLSASRPQDRQFILSSKKLLLSDSGFYLCAWTPNQNYGYTFGSGTRLTVV.

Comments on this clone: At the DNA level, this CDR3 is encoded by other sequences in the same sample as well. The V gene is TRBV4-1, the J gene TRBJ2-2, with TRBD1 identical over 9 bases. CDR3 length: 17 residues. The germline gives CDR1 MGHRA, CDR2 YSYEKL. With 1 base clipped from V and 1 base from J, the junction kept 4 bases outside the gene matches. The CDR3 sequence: CASSQVGTGRNTGELFF. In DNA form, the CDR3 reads TGCGCCAGCAGCCAAGTAGGGACAGGGCGGAACACCGGGGAGCTGTTTTTT.

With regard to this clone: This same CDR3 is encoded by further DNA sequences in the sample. CDR3 nucleotides: TGTGCCAGCAGCGTAGTCTTGGCCGGGGAGCTGTTTTTT. As protein: CASSVVLAGELFF. The V and J genes are TRBV9 and TRBJ2-2; D call uncertain. V shed 0 bases and J shed 6 bases, with 6 bases lying between them. Germline V lookup: CDR1 SGDLS, CDR2 YYNGEE. The CDR3 is 13 amino acids.

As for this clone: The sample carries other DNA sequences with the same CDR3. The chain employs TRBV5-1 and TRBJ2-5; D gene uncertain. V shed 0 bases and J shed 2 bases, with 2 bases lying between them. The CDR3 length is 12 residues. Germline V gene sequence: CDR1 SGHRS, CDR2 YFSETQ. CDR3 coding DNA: TGCGCCAGCAGCTTGGTACAAGAGACCCAGTACTTC. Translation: CASSLVQETQYF.

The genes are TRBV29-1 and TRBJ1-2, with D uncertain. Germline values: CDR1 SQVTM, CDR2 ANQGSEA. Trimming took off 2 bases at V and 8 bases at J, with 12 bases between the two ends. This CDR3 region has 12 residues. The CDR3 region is CSVEQLHGGYTF. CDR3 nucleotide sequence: TGCAGCGTTGAACAACTCCACGGAGGCTACACCTTC.

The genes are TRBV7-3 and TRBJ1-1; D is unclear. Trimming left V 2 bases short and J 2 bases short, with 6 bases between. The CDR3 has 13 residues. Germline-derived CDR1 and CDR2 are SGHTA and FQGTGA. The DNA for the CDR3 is TGTGCCAGCAGCTTATCTGTTAACACTGAAGCTTTCTTT. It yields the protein CASSLSVNTEAFF.

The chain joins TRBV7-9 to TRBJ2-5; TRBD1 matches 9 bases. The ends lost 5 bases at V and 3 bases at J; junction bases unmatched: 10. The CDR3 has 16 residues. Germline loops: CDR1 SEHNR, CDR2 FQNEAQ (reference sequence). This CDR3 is CASSRGQGPPEETQYF. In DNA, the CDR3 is TGTGCCAGCAGCCGGGGACAGGGTCCCCCCGAAGAGACCCAGTACTTC.

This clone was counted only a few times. The CDR3 region has the DNA TGTGCCAGCAGCTTATACAGGGATCCCCTGTATGGCTACACCTTC. This translates into CASSLYRDPLYGYTF. The V gene is TRBV7-8, the J gene TRBJ1-2; tentatively, D is TRBD1 (6 bases). This CDR3 has 15 amino acids. V was cut by 2 bases and J by 5 bases, with 15 bases left in between. Germline CDR1 reads SGHVS; CDR2 reads FQNEAQ.

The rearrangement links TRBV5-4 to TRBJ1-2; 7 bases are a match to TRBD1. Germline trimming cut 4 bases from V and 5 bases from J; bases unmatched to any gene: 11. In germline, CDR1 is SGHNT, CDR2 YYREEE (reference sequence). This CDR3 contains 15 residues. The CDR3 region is CASSPWQGGGYGYTF. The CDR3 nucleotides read TGTGCCAGCAGCCCTTGGCAGGGGGGCGGATATGGCTACACCTTC.

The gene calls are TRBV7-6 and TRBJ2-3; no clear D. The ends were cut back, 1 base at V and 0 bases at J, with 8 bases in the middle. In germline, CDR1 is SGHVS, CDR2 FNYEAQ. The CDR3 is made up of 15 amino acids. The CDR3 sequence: CASSLDGHSTDTQYF. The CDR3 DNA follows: TGTGCCAGCAGCTTAGACGGTCACAGCACAGATACGCAGTATTTT.

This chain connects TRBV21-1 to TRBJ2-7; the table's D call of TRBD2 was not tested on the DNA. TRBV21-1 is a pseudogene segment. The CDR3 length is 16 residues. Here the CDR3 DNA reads TGTGCCAGCAGCAAAGGCTGGCGGGAGGGGAAAAACGAGCAGTACTTC. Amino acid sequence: CASSKGWREGKNEQYF.

In nucleotides, the CDR3 is TGTGCCTGGAGTTACGGGGGGCTGGTGGGCTACACCTTC. Residues: CAWSYGGLVGYTF. The rearrangement uses TRBV30 and TRBJ1-2; D might be TRBD1 (6 bases). The CDR3 is 13 residues long. CDR1 GTSNPN and CDR2 SVGIG come from the germline V gene (reference sequence). V was clipped by 2 bases and J by 8 bases, with 15 bases between them.

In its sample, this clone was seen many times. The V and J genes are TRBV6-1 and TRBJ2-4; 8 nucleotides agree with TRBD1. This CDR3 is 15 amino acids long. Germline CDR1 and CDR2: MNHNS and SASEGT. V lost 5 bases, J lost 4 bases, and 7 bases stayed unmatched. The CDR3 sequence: CASSFNDRGKNIQYF. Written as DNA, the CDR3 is TGTGCCAGCAGTTTCAACGACAGGGGAAAAAACATTCAGTACTTC.

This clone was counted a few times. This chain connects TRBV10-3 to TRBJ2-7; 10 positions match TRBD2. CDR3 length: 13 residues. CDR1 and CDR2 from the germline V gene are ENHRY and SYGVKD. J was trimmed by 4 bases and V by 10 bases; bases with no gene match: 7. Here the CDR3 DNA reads TGTGCCACTCAGCGGGAGGGCCGTTACGAGCAGTACTTC. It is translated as CATQREGRYEQYF.